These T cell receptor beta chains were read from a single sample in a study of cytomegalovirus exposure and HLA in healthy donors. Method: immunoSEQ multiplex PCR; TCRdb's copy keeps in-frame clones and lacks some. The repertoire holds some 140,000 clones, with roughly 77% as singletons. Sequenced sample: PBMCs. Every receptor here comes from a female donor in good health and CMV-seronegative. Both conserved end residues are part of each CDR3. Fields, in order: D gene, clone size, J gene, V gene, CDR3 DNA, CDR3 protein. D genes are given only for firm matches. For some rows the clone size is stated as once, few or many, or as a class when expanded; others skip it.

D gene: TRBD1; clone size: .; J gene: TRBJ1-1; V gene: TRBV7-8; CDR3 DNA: TGTGCCAGCAGCCGATTATCCAGGGGGCAAGGTGAAGCTTTCTTT; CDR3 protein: CASSRLSRGQGEAFF
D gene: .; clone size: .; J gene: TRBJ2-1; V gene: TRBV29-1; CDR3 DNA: TGCAGCGGTCTAACAGGGGAGCAGTTCTTC; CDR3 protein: CSGLTGEQFF
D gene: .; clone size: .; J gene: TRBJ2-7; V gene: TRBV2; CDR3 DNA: TGTGCCAGCAGTAGGGGGTACGAGCAGTACTTC; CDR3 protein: CASSRGYEQYF
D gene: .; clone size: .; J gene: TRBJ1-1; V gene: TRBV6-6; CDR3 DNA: TGTGCCAGCGGCCGAGGGCTGCGGACTGAAGCTTTCTTT; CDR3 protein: CASGRGLRTEAFF
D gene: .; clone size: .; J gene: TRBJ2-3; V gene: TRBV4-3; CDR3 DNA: TGCGCCAGCAGCCCATTCCTCGGGGGGCGAAGCACAGATACGCAGTATTTT; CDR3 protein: CASSPFLGGRSTDTQYF
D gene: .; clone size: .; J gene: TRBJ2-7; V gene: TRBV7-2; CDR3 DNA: TGTGCCAGCAGCTTTACCGCCGGCGAGCAGTACTTC; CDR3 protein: CASSFTAGEQYF
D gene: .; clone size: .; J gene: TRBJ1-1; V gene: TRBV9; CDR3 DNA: TGTGCCAGCAGCGTGCTGAGGGCCGGTGAAGCTTTCTTT; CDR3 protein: CASSVLRAGEAFF
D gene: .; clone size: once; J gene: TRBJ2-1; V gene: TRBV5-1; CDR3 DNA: TGCGCCAGCAGCTTCCTTACCGGTTACAATGAGCAGTTCTTC; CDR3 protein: CASSFLTGYNEQFF
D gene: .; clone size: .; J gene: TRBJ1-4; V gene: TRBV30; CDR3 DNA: TGTGCCTGGAGACAAGACAGACTTAATGAAAAACTGTTTTTT; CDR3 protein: CAWRQDRLNEKLFF
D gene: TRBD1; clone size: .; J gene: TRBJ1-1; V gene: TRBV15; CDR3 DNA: TGTGCCACCAGCACCAGACAGGGTCTGAACACTGAAGCTTTCTTT; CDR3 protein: CATSTRQGLNTEAFF
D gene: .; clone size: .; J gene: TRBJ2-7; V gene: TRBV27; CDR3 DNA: TGTGCCAGCAGTTTAAGGTCCCCGGGATCTGCCCTCGAGCAGTACTTC; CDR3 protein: CASSLRSPGSALEQYF
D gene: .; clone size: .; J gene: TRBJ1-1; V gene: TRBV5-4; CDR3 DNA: TGTGCCAGCAGCTTAGATGCTGACATGAACACTGAAGCTTTCTTT; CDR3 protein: CASSLDADMNTEAFF
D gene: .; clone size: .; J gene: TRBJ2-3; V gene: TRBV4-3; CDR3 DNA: TGCGCCAGCAGCCAAGGACTGGCCACAGATACGCAGTATTTT; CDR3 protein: CASSQGLATDTQYF
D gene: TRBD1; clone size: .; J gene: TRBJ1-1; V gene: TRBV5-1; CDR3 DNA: TGCGCCAGCAGCTTCCGGACAGGATGGAACACTGAAGCTTTCTTT; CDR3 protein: CASSFRTGWNTEAFF
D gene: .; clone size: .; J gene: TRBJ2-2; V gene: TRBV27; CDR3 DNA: TGTGCCAGCAAGCTTACAAAACAGGGTGAGCTGTTTTTT; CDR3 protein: CASKLTKQGELFF
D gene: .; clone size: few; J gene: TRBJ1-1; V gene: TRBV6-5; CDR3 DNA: TGTGCCAGCACCGACAGCCTTGAAGCTTTCTTT; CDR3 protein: CASTDSLEAFF
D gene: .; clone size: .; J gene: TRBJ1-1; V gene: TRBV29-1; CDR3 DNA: TGCAGCGTAAGAGGGGGGAACACTGAAGCTTTCTTT; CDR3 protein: CSVRGGNTEAFF